This T cell receptor beta chain is drawn from a study of cytomegalovirus exposure and HLA in healthy donors. V trimming: 5 bases; J trimming: 6 bases; junction bases outside the gene matches: 5. The CDR3 is 14 amino acids. Germline V lookup: CDR1 LNHDA, CDR2 SQIVND (reference sequence). The PCR used 60 Vbeta and 13 Jbeta primers. Generated by immunoSEQ multiplex PCR, the TCRdb table keeps only in-frame clones and is missing some. The sample lists some 92,000 clones, 65% to 80% occurring once. This chain connects TRBV19 to TRBJ1-5; TRBD1 matches at 9 bases. Specimen: PBMCs. The receptor comes from a man under 40 in good health and CMV-seronegative. CDR3 DNA: TGTGCCAGTAGTTCCGGACAGGGGACTCAGCCCCAGCATTTT. This sequence encodes CASSSGQGTQPQHF.